This TCR beta chain was recorded in a study of cytomegalovirus exposure and HLA in healthy donors. With 5 bases clipped from V and 4 bases from J, the junction kept 0 bases outside the gene matches. Germline CDR1 and CDR2: LNHDA and SQIVND (reference sequence). The CDR3 contains 13 residues. The PCR contained 60 Vbeta and 13 Jbeta primers. Here immunoSEQ multiplex PCR was the method, and the copy in TCRdb shows in-frame clones only, minus some. The table has about 150,000 clones, around 80% seen once; the top ten hold roughly 13%. Sequenced: PBMCs. This TCR came from a man aged 25-40 years in good health and CMV-seropositive. J is TRBJ1-1 and V is TRBV19; 11 nucleotides agree with TRBD1. The CDR3 DNA reads TGTGCCAGTAGTGGGACAGGGGGCACTGAAGCTTTCTTT. It is translated as CASSGTGGTEAFF.